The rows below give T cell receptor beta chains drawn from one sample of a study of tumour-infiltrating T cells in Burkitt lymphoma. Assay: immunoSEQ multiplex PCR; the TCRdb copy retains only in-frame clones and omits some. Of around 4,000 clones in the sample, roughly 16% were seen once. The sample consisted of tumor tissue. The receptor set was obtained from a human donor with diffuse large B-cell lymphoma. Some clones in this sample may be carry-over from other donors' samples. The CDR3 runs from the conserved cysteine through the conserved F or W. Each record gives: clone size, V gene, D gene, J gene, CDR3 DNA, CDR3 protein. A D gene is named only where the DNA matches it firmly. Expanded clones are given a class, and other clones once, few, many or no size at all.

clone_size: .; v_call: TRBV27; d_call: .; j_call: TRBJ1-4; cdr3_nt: TGTGCCAGCACCTCCTTGTGGGGGACGCGTAATGAAAAACTGTTTTTT; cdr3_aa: CASTSLWGTRNEKLFF
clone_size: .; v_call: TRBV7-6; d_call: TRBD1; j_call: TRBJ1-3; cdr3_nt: TGTGCCAGCAGCTCTGGACAGGGGGACTACTCTGGAAACACCATATATTTT; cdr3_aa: CASSSGQGDYSGNTIYF
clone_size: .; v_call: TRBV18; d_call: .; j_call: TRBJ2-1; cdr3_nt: TGTGCCAGCTCACCACTAGCTAACCCTTACAATGAGCAGTTCTTC; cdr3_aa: CASSPLANPYNEQFF
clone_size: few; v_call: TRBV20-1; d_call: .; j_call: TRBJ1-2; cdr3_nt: TGCAGTGCTAGCTCGGGGGATGGCTACACCTTC; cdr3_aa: CSASSGDGYTF
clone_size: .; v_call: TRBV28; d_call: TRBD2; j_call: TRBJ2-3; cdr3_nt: TGTGCCAGCAGACGGACTAGCGGGCTGGAAGATACGCAGTATTTT; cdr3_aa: CASRRTSGLEDTQYF
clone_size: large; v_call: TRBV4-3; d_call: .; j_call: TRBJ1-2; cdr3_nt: TGCGCCAGCAGCCAAGAAATCCGGCCGATCGGTTATGGCTACACCTTC; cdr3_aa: CASSQEIRPIGYGYTF
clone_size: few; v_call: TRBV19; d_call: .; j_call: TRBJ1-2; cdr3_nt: TGTGCCAGTAGTATAGCCCTCGGCCGCGGCTACACCTTC; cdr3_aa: CASSIALGRGYTF
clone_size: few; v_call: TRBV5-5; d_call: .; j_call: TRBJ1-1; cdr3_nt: TGTGCCAGCAGCTTGACCGCCAATGGTGAAGCTTTCTTT; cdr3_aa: CASSLTANGEAFF
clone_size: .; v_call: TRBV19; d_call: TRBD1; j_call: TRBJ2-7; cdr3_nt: TGTGCCAGTAGTATTGGGCAGGGGGCCGTCTACGAGCAGTACTTC; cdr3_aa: CASSIGQGAVYEQYF
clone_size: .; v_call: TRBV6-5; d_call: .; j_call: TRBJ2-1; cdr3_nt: TGTGCCAGCAGTTACTCTGGGGGTGAGCAGTTCTTC; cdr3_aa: CASSYSGGEQFF
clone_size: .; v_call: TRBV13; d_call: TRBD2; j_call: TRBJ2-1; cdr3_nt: TGTGCCAGCAGCTTACATGGCGGGAGTTACAGCAATGAGCAGTTCTTC; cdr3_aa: CASSLHGGSYSNEQFF
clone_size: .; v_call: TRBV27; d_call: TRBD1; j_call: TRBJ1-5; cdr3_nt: TGTGCCAGCAGTGACTCCGGGACAGCAAACAATCAGCCCCAGCATTTT; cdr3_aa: CASSDSGTANNQPQHF
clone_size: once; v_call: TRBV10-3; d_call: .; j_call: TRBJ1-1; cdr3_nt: TGTGCCAGCGGAGGGGTCACTGAAGCTTTCTTT; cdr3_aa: CASGGVTEAFF
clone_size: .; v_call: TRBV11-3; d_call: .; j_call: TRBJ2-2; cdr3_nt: TGTGCCAGCAGCTTAGATCGGTGGGTTCCCACCGGGGAGCTGTTTTTT; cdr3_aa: CASSLDRWVPTGELFF
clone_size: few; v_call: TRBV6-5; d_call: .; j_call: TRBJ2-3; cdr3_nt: TGTGCCAGCAGTTACTCCGGGGTAATGACGACAGATACGCAGTATTTT; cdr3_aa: CASSYSGVMTTDTQYF
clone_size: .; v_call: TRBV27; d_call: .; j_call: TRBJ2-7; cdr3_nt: TGTGCCAGCAGTTGGAGCGGTACCTACGAGCAGTACTTC; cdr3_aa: CASSWSGTYEQYF
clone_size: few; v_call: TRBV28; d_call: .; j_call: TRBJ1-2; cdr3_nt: TGTGCCAGCAGTCACCCGCGGGACTATGGCTACACCTTC; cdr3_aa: CASSHPRDYGYTF
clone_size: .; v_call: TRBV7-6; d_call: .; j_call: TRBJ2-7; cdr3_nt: TGTGCCAGCAGCCCGGGCGGCGTGTGGTGGTACTTC; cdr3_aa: CASSPGGVWWYF
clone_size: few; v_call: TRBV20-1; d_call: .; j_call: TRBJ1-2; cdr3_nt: TGCAGTGCTAGGATGGACACTGGCTACACCTTC; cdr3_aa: CSARMDTGYTF
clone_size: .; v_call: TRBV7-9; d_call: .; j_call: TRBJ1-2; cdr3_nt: TGTGCCAGCAGCTTATTGGCAGCTAACTATGGCTACACCTTC; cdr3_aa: CASSLLAANYGYTF
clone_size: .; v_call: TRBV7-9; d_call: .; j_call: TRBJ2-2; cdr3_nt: TGTGCCAGCAGCCCGTTACAGAGGAACACCGGGGAGCTGTTTTTT; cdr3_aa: CASSPLQRNTGELFF
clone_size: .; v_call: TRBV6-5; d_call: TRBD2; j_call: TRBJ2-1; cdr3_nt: TGTGCCAGCAGTTGGGGGTCTAGCGGGGCTGCAAATGAGCAGTTCTTC; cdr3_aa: CASSWGSSGAANEQFF
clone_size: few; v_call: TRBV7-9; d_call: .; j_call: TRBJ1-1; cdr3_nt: TGTGCCAGCAGCTTAGTGACAGTGGTGGACACTGAAGCTTTCTTT; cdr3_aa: CASSLVTVVDTEAFF
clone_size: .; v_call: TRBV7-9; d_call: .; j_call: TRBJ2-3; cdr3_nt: TGTGCCAGCAGCTTCGATACAGATACGCAGTATTTT; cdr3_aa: CASSFDTDTQYF
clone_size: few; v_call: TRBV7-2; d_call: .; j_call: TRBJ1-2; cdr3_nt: TGTGCCAGCAGCTTAGGGACGGACTATGGCTACACCTTC; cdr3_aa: CASSLGTDYGYTF
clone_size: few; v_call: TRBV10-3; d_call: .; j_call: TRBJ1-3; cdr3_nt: TGTGCCATCCGGTACAGAGGAGGAAACACCATATATTTT; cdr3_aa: CAIRYRGGNTIYF
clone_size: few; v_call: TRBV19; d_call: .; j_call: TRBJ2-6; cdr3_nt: TGTGCCAGTAGGCGCAGGGGTAGTGGGGCCAACGTCCTGACTTTC; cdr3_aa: CASRRRGSGANVLTF
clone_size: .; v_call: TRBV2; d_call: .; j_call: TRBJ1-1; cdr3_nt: TGTGCCAACAGTGAAGGAACAGGTACCGAGGACACTGAAGCTTTCTTT; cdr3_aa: CANSEGTGTEDTEAFF
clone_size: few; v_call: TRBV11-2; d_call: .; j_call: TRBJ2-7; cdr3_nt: TGTGCCAGCGGGGGGCCCCGGGACGAGCAGTACTTC; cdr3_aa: CASGGPRDEQYF
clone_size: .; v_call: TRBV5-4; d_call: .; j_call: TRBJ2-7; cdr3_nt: TGTGCCAGCAGCTCGGTGGGAGAAGCGTACGAGCAGTACTTC; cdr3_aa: CASSSVGEAYEQYF
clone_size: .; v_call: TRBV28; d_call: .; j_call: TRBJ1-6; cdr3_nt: TGTGCCAGCAGTTACCCCCAAATAGATTCACCCCTCCACTTT; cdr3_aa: CASSYPQIDSPLHF
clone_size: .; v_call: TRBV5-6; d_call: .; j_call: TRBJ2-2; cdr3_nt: TGTGCCAGCAGCTCCGGCAGGAACACCGGGGAGCTGTTTTTT; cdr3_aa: CASSSGRNTGELFF
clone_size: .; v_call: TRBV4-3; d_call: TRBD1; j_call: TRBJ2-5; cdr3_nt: TGCGCCAGCAGCCGGTCGGGACAGTCTGAAGAGACCCAGTACTTC; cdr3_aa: CASSRSGQSEETQYF
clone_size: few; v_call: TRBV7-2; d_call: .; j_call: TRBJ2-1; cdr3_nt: TGTGCCAGCAGCTTAGCATATGGGAATGAGCAGTTCTTC; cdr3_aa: CASSLAYGNEQFF
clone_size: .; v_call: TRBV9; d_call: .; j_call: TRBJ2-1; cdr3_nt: TGTGCCAGCAGCGTAGGAAGTGGGAGTGCGGACAATGAGCAGTTCTTC; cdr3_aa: CASSVGSGSADNEQFF
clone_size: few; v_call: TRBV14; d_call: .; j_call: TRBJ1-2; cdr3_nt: TGTGCCAGCAGCCAAGTTCCTTTAATTTCGATATGGACAGATCAAGGCTACACCTTC; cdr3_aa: CASSQVPLISIWTDQGYTF
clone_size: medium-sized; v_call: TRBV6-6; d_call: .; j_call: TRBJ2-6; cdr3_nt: TGTGCCAGCAGCAACAGGGAGGCTGGGGCCAACGTCCTGACTTTC; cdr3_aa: CASSNREAGANVLTF
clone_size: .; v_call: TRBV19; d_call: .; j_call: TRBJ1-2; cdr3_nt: TGTGCCAGTAGTATAGATCGGGGGGCTTTGGATGGCTACACCTTC; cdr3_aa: CASSIDRGALDGYTF
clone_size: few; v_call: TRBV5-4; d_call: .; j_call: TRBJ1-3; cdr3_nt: TGTGCCAGCAGCTTGGATTGGGGCTCTGGAAACACCATATATTTT; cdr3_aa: CASSLDWGSGNTIYF
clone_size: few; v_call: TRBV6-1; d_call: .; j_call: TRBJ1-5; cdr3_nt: TGTGCCAGCACCCAGTTTTTAAATCAGCCCCAGCATTTT; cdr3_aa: CASTQFLNQPQHF
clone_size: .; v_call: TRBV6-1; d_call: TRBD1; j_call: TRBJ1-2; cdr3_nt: TGTGCCAGCAGTGCCGACAGGGGGTTTGACTATGGCTACACCTTC; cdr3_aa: CASSADRGFDYGYTF
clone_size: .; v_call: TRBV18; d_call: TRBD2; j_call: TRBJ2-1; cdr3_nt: TGTGCCAGCTCACCGGCTAGCGGGGGGGCCTACAATGGGCAGTTCTTC; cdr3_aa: CASSPASGGAYNGQFF
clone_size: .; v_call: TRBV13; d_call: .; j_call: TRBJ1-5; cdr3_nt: TGTGCCAGCAGCTTTGGGCTTCAGCCCCAGCATTTT; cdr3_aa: CASSFGLQPQHF
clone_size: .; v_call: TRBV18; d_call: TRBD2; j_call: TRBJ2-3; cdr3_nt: TGTGCCAGCTCACAGGGGACTAGGTCCACAGATACGCAGTATTTT; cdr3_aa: CASSQGTRSTDTQYF
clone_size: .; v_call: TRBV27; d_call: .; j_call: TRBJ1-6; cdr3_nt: TGTGCCAGCAGTTTACCAGGGATGAATTCACCCCTCCACTTT; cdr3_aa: CASSLPGMNSPLHF
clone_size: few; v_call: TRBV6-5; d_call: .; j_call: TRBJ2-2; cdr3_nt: TGTGCCGGCCAGACAGCACACACCGGGGAGCTGTTTTTT; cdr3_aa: CAGQTAHTGELFF
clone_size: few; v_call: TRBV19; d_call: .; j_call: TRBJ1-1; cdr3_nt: TGTGCCAGTAGTCGCCATGGGGGGCCGAACACTGAAGCTTTCTTT; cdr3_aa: CASSRHGGPNTEAFF
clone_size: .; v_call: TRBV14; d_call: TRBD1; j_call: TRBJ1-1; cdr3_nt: TGTGCCAGCAGCCAAACGACAGGGAAGGCTTTCTTT; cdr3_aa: CASSQTTGKAFF
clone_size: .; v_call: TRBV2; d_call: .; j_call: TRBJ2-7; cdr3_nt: TGTGCCAGCACCCCTATGCCCTACGAGCAGTACTTC; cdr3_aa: CASTPMPYEQYF
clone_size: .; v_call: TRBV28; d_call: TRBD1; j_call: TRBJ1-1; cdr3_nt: TGTGCCAGCAGTTTACGACAGGGGAACACTGAAGCTTTCTTT; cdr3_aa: CASSLRQGNTEAFF
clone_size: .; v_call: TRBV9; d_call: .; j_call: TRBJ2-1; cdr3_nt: TGTGCCAGCAGCGTCGGCAGGGGCCTATACAATGAGCAGTTCTTC; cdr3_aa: CASSVGRGLYNEQFF
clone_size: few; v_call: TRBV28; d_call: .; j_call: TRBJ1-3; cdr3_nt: TGTGCCAGCAGCGCCCTAATAAACCGTAGACAGGTCTCTGGAAACACCATATATTTT; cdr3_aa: CASSALINRRQVSGNTIYF
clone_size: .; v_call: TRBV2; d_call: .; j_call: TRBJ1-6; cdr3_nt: TGTGCCAGCAGTGCCCAGGGTTCTTTACCCCTCCACTTT; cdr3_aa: CASSAQGSLPLHF
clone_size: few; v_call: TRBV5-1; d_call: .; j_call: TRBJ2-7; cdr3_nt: TGCGCCAGCAGCTTGGGGTACGAGCAGTACTTC; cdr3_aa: CASSLGYEQYF
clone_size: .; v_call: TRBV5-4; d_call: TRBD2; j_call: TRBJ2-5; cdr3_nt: TGTGCCAGCAGCCAAGGTGGGAGGCGGGGGGGCCAAGAGACCCAGTACTTC; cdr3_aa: CASSQGGRRGGQETQYF
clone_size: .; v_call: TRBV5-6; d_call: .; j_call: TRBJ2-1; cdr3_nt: TGTGCCAGCAGCTTGGTTTTTTCCTCCTACAATGAGCAGTTCTTC; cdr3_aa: CASSLVFSSYNEQFF
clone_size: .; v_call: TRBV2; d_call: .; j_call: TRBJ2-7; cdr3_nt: TGTGCCAGCAAGAGAGGGTACGACGAGCAGTACTTC; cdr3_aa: CASKRGYDEQYF